What follows is one TCR beta chain and its context. Antigen specificity is unknown. This sample stems from a study of T-cell memory formation after mild COVID-19. Study at large: Clusters of TCRs were largely donor specific. Points from the study as a whole: Contracting clones, day 15 to 85, had balanced CD4/CD8, and later expanders favored CD4+. Contracting CD4+ clones were located mainly in CM and EM, and CD8+ clones in EMRA.

TCRdb independently ran MiXCR on the 5' RACE reads; one entry per CDR3 protein. The table has 550,000 to 700,000 distinct CDR3 sequences, 15% to 20% seen once. Trimming pared 6 bases from V and 4 bases from J, leaving 12 bases between. This CDR3 comprises 13 residues. This rearrangement joins TRBV12-3 or TRBV12-4 to TRBJ1-2, with TRBD1 as a possible D gene (6 bases). The sequenced sample was PBMCs or a T cell subset sorted from them (not recorded which). The source is an adult woman who had mild COVID-19 (a few samples of this study predate the infection). Cell type and time point are not known. CDR3 in amino acids: CASRSRGAYGYTF. CDR3 nucleotide sequence: TGTGCCAGCAGGAGCAGGGGTGCCTATGGCTACACCTTC.